This T cell receptor beta chain was recorded in a study of blood T cells in healthy people across ages. With respect to this clonotype: No antigen is known for it.

CDR3 size: 15 residues. CDR1 is SGDLS, CDR2 YYNGEE, per germline. The trim removed 3 bases at V and 4 bases at J, leaving 6 bases unmatched. General study points: While age rose, TCR beta diversity per million T cells dropped in a roughly linear way. Percentage of naive T cells showed a strong correlation with TCR beta diversity.

Then a second PCR, running about 6 to 11 cycles, was carried out with a sample-barcoded 5' primer and a J-beta primer mix. One entry per CDR3 protein, called by TCRdb with MiXCR from the 5' RACE reads. The table includes some 760,000 distinct CDR3 sequences, 25% detected once. This sample also belongs to another study, concerning T cells of mothers and their children. This second study notes: Reads obtained per mother exceeded 9 million TCR beta CDR3 reads, with about 3 million obtained per child.

The TCR originated in a boy aged 10-17 years in good health. The specimen was blood. The genes are TRBV9 and TRBJ1-2, with 10 bases aligning to TRBD1. The CDR3 loop reads CASSETGGWSYGYTF. The CDR3, as DNA: TGTGCCAGCAGCGAGACAGGGGGCTGGAGCTATGGCTACACCTTC.